The 29 T cell receptor beta chains below were found in one sample sequenced in a study of cytomegalovirus exposure and HLA in healthy donors. A multiplex PCR was run with 60 Vbeta primers and 13 Jbeta primers. TCRdb's copy holds only in-frame clones and misses some; the assay was immunoSEQ multiplex PCR. The table includes some 110,000 clones, roughly 80% detected once. The sequenced material came from PBMCs. The receptors were gathered from a man aged 30 to 45 in good health and CMV-seropositive.

J is TRBJ1-1 and V is TRBV30; TRBD1 matches 8 bases. CDR1 GTSNPN and CDR2 SVGIG come from the germline V gene (reference sequence). CDR3 length equals 13 residues. With V trimmed by 3 bases and J by 5 bases, 5 bases remained unmatched. The DNA of the CDR3 is TGTGCCTGGAGCGTTGACAGGGGAACTGAAGCTTTCTTT. Its protein product is CAWSVDRGTEAFF.

V usage is TRBV6-1 and J usage is TRBJ2-1, with a tentative D call TRBD1 (6 bases). Germline CDR1 MNHNS, CDR2 SASEGT. Deletions cut 4 bases from V and 2 bases from J, with 15 bases between. This CDR3 contains 16 residues. CDR3 coding DNA: TGTGCCAGCAGTGTACGCCGGGACAAACCCTACAATGAGCAGTTCTTC. Its protein product is CASSVRRDKPYNEQFF.

The rearrangement uses TRBV2 and TRBJ1-1, with a tentative D call TRBD1 (5 bases). The CDR3 is 11 residues long. Germline assignment: CDR1 SNHLY and CDR2 FYNNEI. V was cut by 7 bases and J by 6 bases, with 9 bases left in between. CDR3 region: CASMLGAEAFF. The DNA for the CDR3 is TGTGCCAGCATGCTAGGGGCTGAAGCTTTCTTT.

This sequence joins TRBV15 and TRBJ1-5, with 7 bases identical to TRBD1. CDR1 is LNHNV and CDR2 is YYDKDF in the germline V gene (reference sequence). This CDR3 contains 18 residues. V gave up 0 bases and J gave up 2 bases; unmatched junction bases: 10. This CDR3 is CATSRDPRQGRGNQPQHF. CDR3 DNA: TGTGCCACCAGCAGAGATCCCCGACAGGGAAGGGGCAATCAGCCCCAGCATTTT.

The rearrangement joins TRBV5-6 to TRBJ2-5; D perhaps matches TRBD2 (7 bases). Germline V gene sequence: CDR1 SGHDT, CDR2 YYEEEE. The CDR3 consists of 16 residues. Trimming shortened V by 4 bases and J by 1 base, and 17 bases separated the two germline ends. CDR3: CASSLFFGGAQETQYF. CDR3 in DNA: TGTGCCAGCAGCCTCTTTTTTGGGGGGGCCCAAGAGACCCAGTACTTC.

This chain uses TRBV5-1 with TRBJ2-4; D not resolved. Trimming pared 1 base from V and 0 bases from J, leaving 11 bases between. This CDR3 comprises 16 residues. Germline V gene data show CDR1 as SGHRS and CDR2 as YFSETQ. CDR3 protein: CASSLYPALAKNIQYF. CDR3 DNA: TGCGCCAGCAGCTTGTATCCAGCGCTAGCCAAAAACATTCAGTACTTC.

J is TRBJ2-2 and V is TRBV2; 8 bases fit TRBD2. V shed 6 bases and J 8 bases; nucleotides not matched to a gene: 8. The CDR3 totals 14 residues. Germline V lookup: CDR1 SNHLY, CDR2 FYNNEI. The CDR3 loop reads CASRIGLAEGELFF. DNA of the CDR3: TGTGCCAGCAGGATCGGACTAGCCGAAGGGGAGCTGTTTTTT.

The chain employs TRBV19 and TRBJ2-2; D not resolved. Trimming shortened V by 4 bases and J by 1 base, and 7 bases separated the two germline ends. This CDR3 contains 14 residues. Germline values: CDR1 LNHDA, CDR2 SQIVND (reference sequence). The CDR3 protein is CASSSLENTGELFF. Here the CDR3 DNA reads TGTGCCAGTAGTAGTTTAGAGAACACCGGGGAGCTGTTTTTT.

Comments on this clone: This sample includes further DNA sequences coding for the same CDR3. V and J are TRBV5-1 and TRBJ2-6; 10 bases are shared with TRBD2. The V gene end was trimmed by 1 base and the J gene end by 2 bases; junction bases not matched to a gene: 3. CDR1 SGHRS and CDR2 YFSETQ come from the germline V gene. The length of the CDR3 is 17 residues. The CDR3 region is CASSLLAGVPGANVLTF. The CDR3 region has the DNA TGCGCCAGCAGCTTGCTAGCGGGGGTGCCTGGGGCCAACGTCCTGACTTTC.

The chain joins TRBV5-1 to TRBJ1-2; 7 bases fit TRBD1. Trimming removed 2 bases from V and 6 bases from J; junction bases left unmatched: 4. CDR1 is SGHRS, CDR2 YFSETQ, per germline. This CDR3 spans 13 amino acids. Here the CDR3 DNA reads TGCGCCAGCAGCTTCTCAGGGGGGAATGGCTACACCTTC. Amino acid sequence: CASSFSGGNGYTF. The variable domain in full, completed from reference TRBV5-1 and TRBJ1-2, reads KAGVTQTPRYLIKTRGQQVTLSCSPISGHRSVSWYQQTPGQGLQFLFEYFSETQRNKGNFPGRFSGRQFSNSRSEMNVSTLELGDSALYLCASSFSGGNGYTFGSGTRLTVV.

This chain connects TRBV5-6 to TRBJ1-5, with D uncertain. The CDR3 is made up of 12 amino acids. Between the trimmed V and J ends, which lost 4 bases and 9 bases, there was a span of 11 bases. Germline V gives CDR1 SGHDT, CDR2 YYEEEE. This CDR3 reads CASSLWAAPQHF. CDR3 in DNA: TGTGCCAGCAGCCTGTGGGCCGCGCCCCAGCATTTT.

The CDR3 DNA sequence: TGCGCCAGCAGCTTGGCTGGGACAGGGATGAACACTGAAGCTTTCTTT. As protein: CASSLAGTGMNTEAFF. The chain has TRBV5-1 and TRBJ1-1; TRBD1 matches at 9 bases. The germline V gene encodes CDR1 SGHRS and CDR2 YFSETQ. CDR3 length: 16 residues. Trimming at V came to 0 bases and at J to 0 bases, leaving 3 bases not matched to a gene. The entire variable domain, with the rest obtained from reference TRBV5-1 and TRBJ1-1, is as follows: KAGVTQTPRYLIKTRGQQVTLSCSPISGHRSVSWYQQTPGQGLQFLFEYFSETQRNKGNFPGRFSGRQFSNSRSEMNVSTLELGDSALYLCASSLAGTGMNTEAFFGQGTRLTVV.

The chain joins TRBV2 to TRBJ2-5; 8 positions agree with TRBD2. The CDR3 is 15 residues long. With 4 bases clipped from V and 5 bases from J, the junction kept 9 bases outside the gene matches. CDR1 and CDR2 (germline): SNHLY, FYNNEI. CDR3 region: CASSAQREKSETQYF. CDR3 sequence (DNA): TGTGCCAGCAGTGCTCAGCGGGAGAAATCGGAGACCCAGTACTTC.

This clone showed up just once. The chain joins TRBV28 to TRBJ1-1; no definite D call. CDR1 and CDR2 from the germline V gene are MDHEN and SYDVKM. The V end was cut by 8 bases, the J end by 10 bases, with 20 bases between. The CDR3 spans 13 residues. Here the CDR3 DNA reads TGTGCCAGCGGCATCCCTACGGTACGCGGAGCTTTCTTT. Translated: CASGIPTVRGAFF.

The chain couples TRBV5-8 to TRBJ2-3, with D perhaps matching TRBD2 (5 bases). Germline V gene data show CDR1 as SGHTS and CDR2 as YDEGEE. Trimming stripped 4 bases from V and 6 bases from J, with 15 bases between. The CDR3 runs to 14 residues. The CDR3 DNA is TGTGCCAGCAGCATAACTAGGACGGTGGATACGCAGTATTTT. Translating gives CASSITRTVDTQYF.

V usage is TRBV18 and J usage is TRBJ2-1, with D possibly TRBD2 on 6 matching bases. The CDR3 contains 16 residues. CDR1 and CDR2 from the germline V gene are KGHSH and LQKENI. The ends were cut back, 3 bases at V and 0 bases at J, with 12 bases in the middle. CDR3 region: CASSPPGSSSYNEQFF. CDR3 DNA: TGTGCCAGCTCACCCCCCGGGAGCTCCTCCTACAATGAGCAGTTCTTC.

The J gene is TRBJ1-6, the V gene TRBV5-1; no reliable D call. V lost 0 bases and J lost 14, with 15 bases in between. CDR1 and CDR2 from the germline V gene are SGHRS and YFSETQ. This CDR3 contains 14 residues. DNA for the CDR3: TGCGCCAGCAGCTTGGGAGGCCCGGGAAGCACCCTCCACTTT. Encoded protein: CASSLGGPGSTLHF.

This clone was detected only a few times. This rearrangement joins TRBV6-6 to TRBJ2-7; TRBD1 aligns across 7 bases. Germline CDR1 and CDR2: MNHNY and SVGAGI (reference sequence). J gave up 7 bases and V 6 bases, and 3 bases lay outside the gene matches. The CDR3 covers 11 residues. The CDR3 is CASSQGVEQYF. CDR3 nucleotides: TGTGCCAGCAGCCAGGGGGTTGAGCAGTACTTC.

This sequence joins TRBV5-5 and TRBJ2-3, with 7 bases identical to TRBD1. Germline V gene sequence: CDR1 SGHKS, CDR2 YYEKEE (reference sequence). V lost 4 bases to trimming and J lost 2 bases; unmatched junction nucleotides: 7. The CDR3 totals 15 residues. Here the CDR3 reads CASSVTGDDTDTQYF. CDR3 DNA sequence: TGTGCCAGCAGCGTAACAGGGGACGACACAGATACGCAGTATTTT.

The chain employs TRBV9 and TRBJ2-5; possible D gene TRBD1, 6 bases. The CDR3 extends over 15 amino acids. The germline V gene encodes CDR1 SGDLS and CDR2 YYNGEE. Between the trimmed V and J ends, which lost 0 bases and 5 bases, there was a span of 14 bases. The CDR3 DNA is TGTGCCAGCAGCGTAGAACAGGGATCTTGGGAGACCCAGTACTTC. As protein: CASSVEQGSWETQYF.

This rearrangement joins TRBV25-1 to TRBJ1-5; TRBD1 aligns across 9 bases. CDR3 length: 14 residues. The V and J ends lost 2 bases and 6 bases, in that order; junction bases with no gene match: 2. Germline V gives CDR1 MGHDK, CDR2 SYGVNS. The CDR3 loop is CASSETGGTQPQHF. CDR3 coding DNA: TGTGCCAGCAGTGAAACAGGGGGCACTCAGCCCCAGCATTTT.

The chain is built from TRBV5-6 and TRBJ2-7; 10 nucleotides match TRBD1. The CDR3 loop spans 15 amino acids. Germline CDR1 is SGHDT and CDR2 is YYEEEE. Trimming removed 4 bases from V and 2 bases from J; junction bases left unmatched: 6. The CDR3 DNA follows: TGTGCCAGCAGCAACGGACAGGGGGGACCCTACGAGCAGTACTTC. Translated: CASSNGQGGPYEQYF.

The rearrangement joins TRBV10-3 to TRBJ1-1; the match to TRBD1 covers 8 bases. The V and J ends lost 6 bases and 5 bases, in that order; junction bases with no gene match: 5. The CDR3 consists of 13 residues. The V gene's germline CDR1 is ENHRY and CDR2 SYGVKD. CDR3 bases: TGTGCCATCAGGAACACAGGGGGGACTGAAGCTTTCTTT. This codes for CAIRNTGGTEAFF.

This clone has a single count. The J gene is TRBJ2-3, the V gene TRBV14, with D unresolved. CDR1 is SGHDN and CDR2 is FVKESK in the germline V gene. This CDR3 is 12 amino acids long. Between the trimmed V and J ends, which lost 1 base and 11 bases, there was a span of 10 bases. CDR3: CASSQVVGGQYF. The CDR3 nucleotides read TGTGCCAGCAGCCAAGTGGTCGGCGGGCAGTATTTT.

The chain couples TRBV4-1 to TRBJ2-3; TRBD2 agrees at 7 bases. CDR1 is MGHRA and CDR2 is YSYEKL in the germline V gene. Germline trimming cut 0 bases from V and 5 bases from J; bases unmatched to any gene: 2. The CDR3 spans 14 residues. The CDR3 coding sequence is TGCGCCAGCAGCCAAGATGGGAGGGAAGATACGCAGTATTTT. This codes for CASSQDGREDTQYF.

CDR3 DNA sequence: TGTGCCAGCAGCTTACAGGGAGGCAATGAAAAACTGTTTTTT. Translating it yields CASSLQGGNEKLFF. The chain recombines TRBV7-9 with TRBJ1-4, with D perhaps TRBD1 (5 bases). Germline assignment: CDR1 SEHNR and CDR2 FQNEAQ (reference sequence). Trimming pared 2 bases from V and 5 bases from J, leaving 9 bases between. CDR3 length equals 14 residues.

J is TRBJ2-7 and V is TRBV5-4, with D possibly TRBD2 on 5 matching bases. CDR3 length equals 13 residues. Germline lookup yields CDR1 SGHNT and CDR2 YYREEE (reference sequence). V was pared by 4 bases and J by 3 bases, with 11 bases between. The CDR3 protein is CASSRVGGYEQYV. The CDR3 DNA sequence: TGTGCCAGCAGCCGCGTAGGAGGCTACGAGCAGTACGTC.

The chain combines TRBV28 with TRBJ1-5; possible D gene TRBD1, 5 bases. There are 17 residues in the CDR3. Trimming took off 2 bases at V and 6 bases at J, with 20 bases between the two ends. Germline CDR1 reads MDHEN; CDR2 reads SYDVKM. The CDR3 nucleotides read TGTGCCAGCAGTTTACGTATGGGGCCCATCCGGACTCAGCCCCAGCATTTT. It is translated as CASSLRMGPIRTQPQHF.

This clone was found once. The chain carries TRBV30 and TRBJ2-7; D might be TRBD2 (5 bases). Between the trimmed V and J ends, which lost 0 bases and 2 bases, there was a span of 8 bases. The germline gives CDR1 GTSNPN, CDR2 SVGIG (reference sequence). The CDR3 spans 13 residues. The CDR3 is CAWSVKGAYEQYV. DNA of the CDR3: TGTGCCTGGAGTGTAAAGGGAGCCTACGAGCAGTACGTC.